This T cell receptor (beta chain) was identified in a study of blood T cell repertoires in COVID-19. Study-wide context: Samples of COVID-19 (acute and convalescent) were obtained from the United States, Italy and Spain.

V dropped 0 bases and J dropped 4; count of bases not matched to a gene: 9. The CDR3 contains 19 residues. Germline V gene sequence: CDR1 LNHNV, CDR2 YYDKDF (reference sequence). This clone was detected only a few times. How the authors handled the data: Reference gene primer amplification gave nucleated cell count estimates. Profiling relied on immunoSEQ multiplex PCR, and the TCRdb table lists in-frame clones only, not all of them. That table gives V, J and clone size, and the DNA gave D and trimming. The sample has under 300,000 clones, about nine tenths seen once; the top ten hold 3%. The chain uses TRBV15 and TRBJ2-2, with 12 bases that match TRBD2. The sequence derives from a woman between 25 and 40 years old with active or convalescent COVID-19. The sample was peripheral blood. The CDR3 reads CATSRETLAGGPGTGELFF. CDR3 coding DNA: TGTGCCACCAGCAGAGAAACCCTAGCGGGGGGGCCAGGCACCGGGGAGCTGTTTTTT.